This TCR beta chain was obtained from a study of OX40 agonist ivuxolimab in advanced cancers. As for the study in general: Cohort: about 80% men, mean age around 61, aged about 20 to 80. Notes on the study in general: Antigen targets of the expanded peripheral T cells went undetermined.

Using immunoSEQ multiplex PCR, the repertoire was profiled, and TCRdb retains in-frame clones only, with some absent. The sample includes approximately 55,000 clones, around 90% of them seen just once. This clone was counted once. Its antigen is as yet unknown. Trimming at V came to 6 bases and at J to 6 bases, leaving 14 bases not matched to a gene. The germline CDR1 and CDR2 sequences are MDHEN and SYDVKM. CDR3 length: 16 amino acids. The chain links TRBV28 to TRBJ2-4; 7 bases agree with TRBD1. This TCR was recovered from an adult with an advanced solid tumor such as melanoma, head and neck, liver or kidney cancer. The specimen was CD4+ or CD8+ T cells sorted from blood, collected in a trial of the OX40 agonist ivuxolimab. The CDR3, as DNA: TGTGCCAGCAGGCTGGGTGCAGGGGGAAGGGGAAACATTCAGTACTTC. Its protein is CASRLGAGGRGNIQYF. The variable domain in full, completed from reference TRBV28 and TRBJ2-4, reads DVKVTQSSRYLVKRTGEKVFLECVQDMDHENMFWYRQDPGLGLRLIYFSYDVKMKEKGDIPEGYSVSREKKERFSLILESASTNQTSMYLCASRLGAGGRGNIQYFGAGTRLSVL.